The next 25 T cell receptor beta chains were all read from a single sample in a study of CD8 T cells in Susac syndrome (dated by TCRdb to between 2018 and 2021). The library was produced with the immunoSEQ multiplex PCR assay. RNA was extracted using the RNeasy kit, and roughly 0.45 to 1 microgram was reverse transcribed with random hexamers. TCRdb trimmed public reads at Q25 via fastp, called clones via MiXCR and kept in-frame beta chains. Records with the same CDR3 protein are collapsed into one entry carrying the most frequent genes and DNA. This sample gives approximately 110,000 distinct CDR3 sequences in total; about 96% of them show up just once. The ten largest make up 0.096% of the sample. Material for sequencing was CD4+ T cells from PBMCs. The source of these receptors is a human donor in good health.

The chain carries TRBV4-2 and TRBJ2-5; unclear D gene. Trimming left V 5 bases short and J 1 base short, with 8 bases between. Germline CDR1 and CDR2: LGHNA and YNFKEQ. This CDR3 comprises 13 residues. The CDR3 sequence is CASSVGIQETQYF. The CDR3 DNA sequence: TGTGCCAGCAGCGTAGGGATCCAAGAGACCCAGTACTTC.

The rearrangement uses TRBV2 and TRBJ2-6, with D unresolved. Germline CDR1 reads SNHLY; CDR2 reads FYNNEI. Trimming cost V 9 bases and J 0 bases, with 9 bases left between them. The CDR3 is 14 residues long. Here the CDR3 reads CASRPFSGANVLTF. CDR3 nucleotides: TGTGCCAGTAGACCATTCTCTGGGGCCAACGTCCTGACTTTC.

This sequence joins TRBV18 and TRBJ2-5; no clear D. The CDR3 has 11 amino acids. V was cut by 5 bases and J by 2 bases, with 3 bases left in between. The germline V gene encodes CDR1 KGHSH and CDR2 LQKENI. CDR3 in amino acids: CASSGQETQYF. In DNA, the CDR3 is TGTGCCAGCTCAGGACAAGAGACCCAGTACTTC.

V is TRBV20-1 and J is TRBJ1-2; possible D gene TRBD1, 5 bases. Germline CDR1 and CDR2: DFQATT and SNEGSKA (reference sequence). V lost 0 bases to trimming and J lost 5 bases, with 22 bases between them. The CDR3 has 17 amino acids. CDR3 residues: CSARDPLLRGIGYGYTF. The CDR3 DNA follows: TGCAGTGCTAGAGACCCGTTATTAAGGGGAATAGGGTATGGCTACACCTTC.

The J gene is TRBJ2-3, the V gene TRBV25-1, with D unresolved. The ends were cut back, 8 bases at V and 2 bases at J, with 5 bases in the middle. Germline CDR1 is MGHDK and CDR2 is SYGVNS. The CDR3 spans 11 residues. CDR3 bases: TGTGCCAGCGCGACCACAGATACGCAGTATTTT. It translates to CASATTDTQYF. The full variable domain, its missing parts supplied by reference TRBV25-1 and TRBJ2-3, is EADIYQTPRYLVIGTGKKITLECSQTMGHDKMYWYQQDPGMELHLIHYSYGVNSTEKGDLSSESTVSRIRTEHFPLTLESARPSHTSQYLCASATTDTQYFGPGTRLTVL.

This chain uses TRBV7-8 with TRBJ1-2; 7 positions agree with TRBD1. Germline lookup yields CDR1 SGHVS and CDR2 FQNEAQ. The CDR3 spans 19 residues. The trim removed 5 bases at V and 0 bases at J, leaving 18 bases unmatched. CDR3 region: CASSLRDSQSHLSNYGYTF. Written as DNA, the CDR3 is TGTGCCAGCAGCCTCCGGGACAGTCAATCTCACCTCTCTAACTATGGCTACACCTTC.

The chain employs TRBV12-3 or TRBV12-4 and TRBJ2-5, with TRBD1 matching over 7 bases. V shed 5 bases, J shed 1 base, and the junction held 16 bases outside the gene matches. The CDR3 loop spans 18 amino acids. The CDR3 coding sequence is TGTGCCAGCAGTCCTACATCGACAGGGATTTTCTCCCAAGAGACCCAGTACTTC. This translates into CASSPTSTGIFSQETQYF.

The rearrangement uses TRBV27 and TRBJ2-7; no definite D call. Germline-derived CDR1 and CDR2 are MNHEY and SMNVEV (reference sequence). The length of the CDR3 is 15 residues. Trimming removed 2 bases from V and 6 bases from J, with 17 bases in between. This CDR3 reads CASSLLHLSGAEQYF. The CDR3 DNA follows: TGTGCCAGCAGTTTACTCCACCTTAGTGGAGCCGAGCAGTACTTC.

This chain uses TRBV29-1 with TRBJ2-5, with D perhaps TRBD2 (6 bases). The germline CDR1 and CDR2 sequences are SQVTM and ANQGSEA. The CDR3 runs 14 residues. V lost 1 base and J lost 5, with 14 bases in between. CDR3 coding DNA: TGCAGCGTTGAAGTCGGGACTGGGAAGGAGACCCAGTACTTC. This sequence encodes CSVEVGTGKETQYF.

V gene TRBV3-1 combines with J gene TRBJ2-5, with D possibly being TRBD1 (6 bases). The CDR3 has 13 amino acids. Germline lookup yields CDR1 LGHDT and CDR2 YNNKEL (reference sequence). Trimming left V 4 bases short and J 5 bases short, with 11 bases between. The CDR3 coding sequence is TGTGCCAGCAGCCTCAGGGGTTCGGAGACCCAGTACTTC. This encodes CASSLRGSETQYF.

V gene TRBV7-9 combines with J gene TRBJ2-7; perhaps TRBD2 as D (5 bases). The V gene's germline CDR1 is SEHNR and CDR2 FQNEAQ (reference sequence). V was clipped by 8 bases and J by 5 bases, with 16 bases between them. This CDR3 contains 13 residues. For the CDR3, the DNA is TGTGCCAGCCAGCTCGAGGAGGCAAACGAGCAGTACTTC. The encoded protein is CASQLEEANEQYF.

This chain uses TRBV14 with TRBJ1-1; unclear D gene. The CDR3 has 13 residues. V was trimmed by 0 bases and J by 10 bases, leaving 12 bases between them. Germline-derived CDR1 and CDR2 are SGHDN and FVKESK. In DNA, the CDR3 is TGTGCCAGCAGCCAAGAAGGATCGGCGGGAGCTTTCTTT. Translating gives CASSQEGSAGAFF. The variable domain in full, with the rest retrieved from reference TRBV14 and TRBJ1-1, is EAGVTQFPSHSVIEKGQTVTLRCDPISGHDNLYWYRRVMGKEIKFLLHFVKESKQDESGMPNNRFLAERTGGTYSTLKVQPAELEDSGVYFCASSQEGSAGAFFGQGTRLTVV.

This chain links TRBV29-1 with TRBJ2-2; 9 nucleotides agree with TRBD2. Trimming removed 4 bases from V and 1 base from J; junction bases left unmatched: 1. This CDR3 is 14 amino acids long. Germline loops: CDR1 SQVTM, CDR2 ANQGSEA. The CDR3 is CSVASGVNTGELFF. The CDR3 DNA is TGCAGCGTTGCTAGCGGGGTGAACACCGGGGAGCTGTTTTTT.

The rearrangement joins TRBV12-3 or TRBV12-4 to TRBJ2-2; 7 bases match TRBD2. Trimming removed 6 bases from V and 2 bases from J; junction bases left unmatched: 6. The CDR3 sequence is 15 residues long. The CDR3: CASSREEGNTGELFF. DNA for the CDR3: TGTGCCAGCAGCCGGGAGGAGGGAAACACCGGGGAGCTGTTTTTT.

The rearrangement uses TRBV7-2 and TRBJ2-7; D is undetermined. This CDR3 comprises 13 residues. The V and J ends lost 6 bases and 2 bases respectively, with 11 bases between them. CDR1 and CDR2 from the germline V gene are SGHTA and FQGNSA. CDR3 DNA: TGTGCCAGCAGAAAAGAGACTCCCTACGAGCAGTACTTC. Amino acid sequence: CASRKETPYEQYF. Full variable domain (remainder filled in from reference TRBV7-2 and TRBJ2-7): GAGVSQSPSNKVTEKGKDVELRCDPISGHTALYWYRQSLGQGLEFLIYFQGNSAPDKSGLPSDRFSAERTGGSVSTLTIQRTQQEDSAVYLCASRKETPYEQYFGPGTRLTVT.

This chain links TRBV7-2 with TRBJ2-3, with 9 bases identical to TRBD2. Germline CDR1 and CDR2: SGHTA and FQGNSA. CDR3 length equals 16 residues. J was trimmed by 6 bases and V by 3 bases; bases with no gene match: 10. As DNA, the CDR3 is TGTGCCAGCAGCTTCGTTTGGCGGGAGGGTCGGGATACGCAGTATTTT. Translated, it gives CASSFVWREGRDTQYF.

V is TRBV18 and J is TRBJ2-1, with 9 bases aligning to TRBD2. This CDR3 has 16 amino acids. The J segment lost 3 bases and the V segment lost 3 bases, leaving 6 bases of the junction unmatched. Germline V gives CDR1 KGHSH, CDR2 LQKENI. CDR3 sequence: CASSPGGRALYNEQFF. The CDR3 DNA is TGTGCCAGCTCACCCGGCGGGAGGGCCCTCTACAATGAGCAGTTCTTC. Together with reference TRBV18 and TRBJ2-1, the CDR3 gives the full variable domain: NAGVMQNPRHLVRRRGQEARLRCSPMKGHSHVYWYRQLPEEGLKFMVYLQKENIIDESGMPKERFSAEFPKEGPSILRIQQVVRGDSAAYFCASSPGGRALYNEQFFGPGTRLTVL.

V and J are TRBV2 and TRBJ2-5; possibly TRBD1 for D (5 bases). This CDR3 is 16 amino acids long. Germline V gene data show CDR1 as SNHLY and CDR2 as FYNNEI. Between the trimmed V and J ends, which lost 6 bases and 1 base, there was a span of 18 bases. CDR3 DNA: TGTGCCAGCAGGGGGCTTGGCGGACGGGCCCAAGAGACCCAGTACTTC. Protein sequence: CASRGLGGRAQETQYF.

The rearrangement uses TRBV7-9 and TRBJ1-5; weak D call: TRBD1 (6 bases). V lost 4 bases and J 6 bases, leaving 10 bases between the germline ends. Per the germline V gene, CDR1 is SEHNR and CDR2 is FQNEAQ (reference sequence). The length of the CDR3 is 13 residues. The CDR3: CASSYGGGQPQHF. CDR3 nucleotides: TGTGCCAGCAGCTACGGGGGCGGTCAGCCCCAGCATTTT.

The chain recombines TRBV7-8 with TRBJ1-6; 8 bases match TRBD1. V lost 3 bases, J lost 5 bases, and 6 bases stayed unmatched. Germline CDR1 and CDR2: SGHVS and FQNEAQ. CDR3 size: 16 residues. CDR3 region: CASSFGHRGDNSPLHF. CDR3 DNA: TGTGCCAGCAGCTTTGGTCACAGGGGGGATAATTCACCCCTCCACTTT.

This clonotype was detected once. This chain connects TRBV6-5 to TRBJ1-2; perhaps TRBD1 as D (6 bases). Trimming took off 6 bases at V and 6 bases at J, with 8 bases between the two ends. The germline CDR1 and CDR2 sequences are MNHEY and SVGAGI. The CDR3 is 11 residues long. This CDR3 is CASRQGHGYTF. CDR3 in DNA: TGTGCCAGCAGACAGGGTCATGGCTACACCTTC.

This chain uses TRBV6-5 with TRBJ2-3; TRBD2 agrees at 7 bases. The CDR3 is 17 amino acids. Germline V gene lookup returns CDR1 MNHEY and CDR2 SVGAGI. The V segment lost 2 bases and the J segment 5 bases; nucleotides outside the gene matches: 13. The CDR3 DNA reads as TGTGCCAGCAGTTACAGGGGCCGCAGCGGGGCCCGAGATACGCAGTATTTT. It yields the protein CASSYRGRSGARDTQYF.

This rearrangement joins TRBV30 to TRBJ1-5, with D possibly TRBD1 on 6 matching bases. The CDR3 contains 13 residues. Looked up from germline, CDR1 is GTSNPN and CDR2 is SVGIG (reference sequence). Deletions cut 4 bases from V and 4 bases from J, with 11 bases between. The CDR3 region is CAWKGGLNQPQHF. DNA of the CDR3: TGTGCCTGGAAAGGGGGACTGAATCAGCCCCAGCATTTT.

The chain couples TRBV20-1 to TRBJ2-1, with no clear D. Trimming cost V 8 bases and J 0 bases, with 11 bases left between them. This CDR3 region has 13 residues. Looked up from germline, CDR1 is DFQATT and CDR2 is SNEGSKA (reference sequence). DNA of the CDR3: TGCAGTCCAAGAACTCCCTCCTACAATGAGCAGTTCTTC. Its translation is CSPRTPSYNEQFF.

The rearrangement joins TRBV20-1 to TRBJ1-6, with D hard to call. Trimming took 3 bases from V and 9 from J, leaving 18 bases between them. From germline, CDR1 is DFQATT and CDR2 SNEGSKA (reference sequence). CDR3 size: 15 residues. CDR3 in DNA: TGCAGTGCTAGGGGCTCAATCGGCTTGGTTTCACCCCTCCACTTT. Its protein product is CSARGSIGLVSPLHF.